The rows below give T cell receptor beta chains drawn from one sample of a study of cytomegalovirus exposure and HLA in healthy donors. TCRdb's table, derived via immunoSEQ multiplex PCR, lists solely in-frame clones and lacks some. The table includes around 210,000 clones, about 81% detected once. The specimen sequenced was PBMCs. The source of these receptors is a woman aged 40 to 49 in good health and CMV-seronegative. Each CDR3 is given with its conserved first and last residue. Each record gives: CDR3 DNA, CDR3 protein, clone size, V gene, J gene, D gene. A D gene is named only where the DNA matches it firmly. For some rows the clone size is stated as once, few or many, or as a class when expanded; others skip it.

CDR3nt: TGCGCCAGCAGCTTAGGGGGACAGCATTATTTCTATGGCTACACCTTC; CDR3aa: CASSLGGQHYFYGYTF; abundance: .; v_gene: TRBV5-1; j_gene: TRBJ1-2; d_gene: TRBD1
CDR3nt: TGTTCCAGCAGCTCCCGTTCCTCCTACGAGCAGTACTTC; CDR3aa: CSSSSRSSYEQYF; abundance: .; v_gene: TRBV7-9; j_gene: TRBJ2-7; d_gene: .
CDR3nt: TGTGCCAGCAGTGAATCATCTACGCAGTATTTT; CDR3aa: CASSESSTQYF; abundance: few; v_gene: TRBV2; j_gene: TRBJ2-3; d_gene: .
CDR3nt: TGTGCCAGCAGCTTGGATACTGCCGCAGGGGGATATGGCTACACCTTC; CDR3aa: CASSLDTAAGGYGYTF; abundance: .; v_gene: TRBV5-4; j_gene: TRBJ1-2; d_gene: TRBD1
CDR3nt: TGTGCCAGCTCACTCAGACAGGGGTTGGACGAGCAGTACTTC; CDR3aa: CASSLRQGLDEQYF; abundance: .; v_gene: TRBV18; j_gene: TRBJ2-7; d_gene: TRBD1
CDR3nt: TGTGCCAGCTCGGTAGCCGGGACAGCGCTCTCCTACGAGCAGTACTTC; CDR3aa: CASSVAGTALSYEQYF; abundance: once; v_gene: TRBV2; j_gene: TRBJ2-7; d_gene: TRBD1
CDR3nt: TGCGCCAGCAGCTTGGGTGTGTTTACGGGCACTGAAGCTTTCTTT; CDR3aa: CASSLGVFTGTEAFF; abundance: .; v_gene: TRBV5-1; j_gene: TRBJ1-1; d_gene: .
CDR3nt: TGTGCCAGCAGTGAGGAGGCGAACACCGGGGAGCTGTTTTTT; CDR3aa: CASSEEANTGELFF; abundance: .; v_gene: TRBV27; j_gene: TRBJ2-2; d_gene: .
CDR3nt: TGTGCCAGCAGTGCAACCGGGGGTCCGGGCTACGAGCAGTACTTC; CDR3aa: CASSATGGPGYEQYF; abundance: .; v_gene: TRBV27; j_gene: TRBJ2-7; d_gene: .
CDR3nt: TGTGCCAGCAGTGAAGCGACTAGCGGGAGGATTCGAGAGACCCAGTACTTC; CDR3aa: CASSEATSGRIRETQYF; abundance: .; v_gene: TRBV6-1; j_gene: TRBJ2-5; d_gene: TRBD2
CDR3nt: TGTGCCAGCAGCTACCCCAGAACAGGGTCTGGCACTGAAGCTTTCTTT; CDR3aa: CASSYPRTGSGTEAFF; abundance: .; v_gene: TRBV7-9; j_gene: TRBJ1-1; d_gene: .
CDR3nt: TGTGCCAGCAGCTTAGGGGCAGCCCGCCACACTGAAGCTTTCTTT; CDR3aa: CASSLGAARHTEAFF; abundance: .; v_gene: TRBV7-9; j_gene: TRBJ1-1; d_gene: .
CDR3nt: TGTGCCAGCAGTTTTGCCGGGCGGTCCTTCGCGGGGGAGCAGTACTTC; CDR3aa: CASSFAGRSFAGEQYF; abundance: .; v_gene: TRBV28; j_gene: TRBJ2-7; d_gene: .
CDR3nt: TGTGCCAGCAGTGAAGCTTTGGGACTAGGGAGATTGGAGACCCAGTACTTC; CDR3aa: CASSEALGLGRLETQYF; abundance: .; v_gene: TRBV2; j_gene: TRBJ2-5; d_gene: TRBD2
CDR3nt: TGTGCCAGCAGCCCGGGCGGGCTAGCGGTATACGAGCAGTACTTC; CDR3aa: CASSPGGLAVYEQYF; abundance: .; v_gene: TRBV7-9; j_gene: TRBJ2-7; d_gene: TRBD2
CDR3nt: TGCGCCAGCAGCCAAGATGAGGCCGGGAGTCATGGAAACACCATATATTTT; CDR3aa: CASSQDEAGSHGNTIYF; abundance: once; v_gene: TRBV4-1; j_gene: TRBJ1-3; d_gene: .
CDR3nt: TGTGCCAGCAGCTTAGAAAGAGGAGCGGGAGTAAGGTACGAGCAGTACTTC; CDR3aa: CASSLERGAGVRYEQYF; abundance: .; v_gene: TRBV7-2; j_gene: TRBJ2-7; d_gene: TRBD2
CDR3nt: TGTGCCAGTGGGAGGGGGACGGCTGGAAACACCATATATTTT; CDR3aa: CASGRGTAGNTIYF; abundance: .; v_gene: TRBV19; j_gene: TRBJ1-3; d_gene: .
CDR3nt: TGTGCCAGCAGCTTAGTCCCCACGGTATCTAATACCTACGAGCAGTACTTC; CDR3aa: CASSLVPTVSNTYEQYF; abundance: .; v_gene: TRBV7-9; j_gene: TRBJ2-7; d_gene: .
CDR3nt: TGCGCCAGCAGCCACCCTAGCAGGAAGAGTGGATCCTACAATGAGCAGTTCTTC; CDR3aa: CASSHPSRKSGSYNEQFF; abundance: .; v_gene: TRBV4-1; j_gene: TRBJ2-1; d_gene: .
CDR3nt: TGTGCCTGGAGTGTTTGGGGGCGGACGATTCATGGCTACACCTTC; CDR3aa: CAWSVWGRTIHGYTF; abundance: .; v_gene: TRBV30; j_gene: TRBJ1-2; d_gene: .
CDR3nt: TGTGCCAGCAGTTACTCGGGTAGACTAGCAGAATACGAGCAGTACTTC; CDR3aa: CASSYSGRLAEYEQYF; abundance: few; v_gene: TRBV6-6; j_gene: TRBJ2-7; d_gene: TRBD2
CDR3nt: TGTGCCAGCAGCATAGGAAGGGGGCTCTCTGCTGAAAAACTGTTTTTT; CDR3aa: CASSIGRGLSAEKLFF; abundance: .; v_gene: TRBV5-8; j_gene: TRBJ1-4; d_gene: TRBD1
CDR3nt: TGTGCCATCAGGAGTACAGGGGGCTTGGATGAGCAGTTCTTC; CDR3aa: CAIRSTGGLDEQFF; abundance: .; v_gene: TRBV10-3; j_gene: TRBJ2-1; d_gene: TRBD1
CDR3nt: TGTGCCAGCAGCTCCAGGCCCTACGAGGGGCAGTACTTC; CDR3aa: CASSSRPYEGQYF; abundance: .; v_gene: TRBV28; j_gene: TRBJ2-7; d_gene: .
CDR3nt: TGTGCCAGCAGCCCCGGAACAGACCCCTGCGAGCAGTACTTC; CDR3aa: CASSPGTDPCEQYF; abundance: once; v_gene: TRBV4-2; j_gene: TRBJ2-7; d_gene: .
CDR3nt: TGTGCCAGCAGCCCGGATGTCCGACAGGGCCTCTACAATGAGCAGTTCTTC; CDR3aa: CASSPDVRQGLYNEQFF; abundance: .; v_gene: TRBV5-8; j_gene: TRBJ2-1; d_gene: TRBD1
CDR3nt: TGTGCCAGCAGCCCCCGGACAGGGGGCCGTGAGCAGTACTTC; CDR3aa: CASSPRTGGREQYF; abundance: .; v_gene: TRBV6-1; j_gene: TRBJ2-7; d_gene: TRBD1
CDR3nt: TGTGCCAGTAGCAAACTACTCTACAATGAGCAGTTCTTC; CDR3aa: CASSKLLYNEQFF; abundance: .; v_gene: TRBV19; j_gene: TRBJ2-1; d_gene: .
CDR3nt: TGTGCCAGCAGCAAATGGAGACAGTACTACGAGCAGTACTTC; CDR3aa: CASSKWRQYYEQYF; abundance: once; v_gene: TRBV21-1; j_gene: TRBJ2-7; d_gene: .
CDR3nt: TGTGCCAGCAGTTTAGGGTCCCTAGCGGGAAAATACAATGAGCAGTTCTTC; CDR3aa: CASSLGSLAGKYNEQFF; abundance: .; v_gene: TRBV27; j_gene: TRBJ2-1; d_gene: TRBD2
CDR3nt: TGCGCCAGCCAAACACTAGCGGCCACCTACAATGAGCAGTTCTTC; CDR3aa: CASQTLAATYNEQFF; abundance: .; v_gene: TRBV5-1; j_gene: TRBJ2-1; d_gene: TRBD2
CDR3nt: TGTGCCAGCAGTGAACGCCCCGGACAGATAAATGAAAAACTGTTTTTT; CDR3aa: CASSERPGQINEKLFF; abundance: .; v_gene: TRBV25-1; j_gene: TRBJ1-4; d_gene: .
CDR3nt: TGTGCCAGCAGCTTACCAGGACAAGCAGGCTCCTACAATGAGCAGTTCTTC; CDR3aa: CASSLPGQAGSYNEQFF; abundance: .; v_gene: TRBV7-9; j_gene: TRBJ2-1; d_gene: .
CDR3nt: TGTGCCAGCAGCCAAGACCCTGGGGGCAGCACAGATACGCAGTATTTT; CDR3aa: CASSQDPGGSTDTQYF; abundance: .; v_gene: TRBV4-2; j_gene: TRBJ2-3; d_gene: .
CDR3nt: TGTGCCAGCAGTTTATTGGCAGGGTGGGACACTGAAGCTTTCTTT; CDR3aa: CASSLLAGWDTEAFF; abundance: .; v_gene: TRBV28; j_gene: TRBJ1-1; d_gene: .
CDR3nt: TGTGCCAGCAGTTACCCGACGTGGGAGGGGGTCTACGAGCAGTACTTC; CDR3aa: CASSYPTWEGVYEQYF; abundance: .; v_gene: TRBV6-5; j_gene: TRBJ2-7; d_gene: .
CDR3nt: TGTGCCAGCAGCGATCCCGCAGGGGGCCACACTGAAGCTTTCTTT; CDR3aa: CASSDPAGGHTEAFF; abundance: .; v_gene: TRBV9; j_gene: TRBJ1-1; d_gene: TRBD1
CDR3nt: TGTGCCAGCAGCTGGCAGGGAAGGACCGGGGAGCTGTTTTTT; CDR3aa: CASSWQGRTGELFF; abundance: .; v_gene: TRBV7-9; j_gene: TRBJ2-2; d_gene: .
CDR3nt: TGTGCCGGGAGCGGTGTCCCCGGGACTGAAGCTTTCTTT; CDR3aa: CAGSGVPGTEAFF; abundance: .; v_gene: TRBV30; j_gene: TRBJ1-1; d_gene: .
CDR3nt: TGTGCCTGGAGTGCCGGGACAGGGAACACCGGGGAGCTGTTTTTT; CDR3aa: CAWSAGTGNTGELFF; abundance: few; v_gene: TRBV30; j_gene: TRBJ2-2; d_gene: TRBD1
CDR3nt: TGTGCCAGCAGTTCCCAGGACAGGGCCCCCAATCAGCCCCAGCATTTT; CDR3aa: CASSSQDRAPNQPQHF; abundance: .; v_gene: TRBV28; j_gene: TRBJ1-5; d_gene: TRBD1
CDR3nt: TGCGCCAGCAGCCCAGACAGTTCCTACGAGCAGTACTTC; CDR3aa: CASSPDSSYEQYF; abundance: .; v_gene: TRBV5-1; j_gene: TRBJ2-7; d_gene: .
CDR3nt: TGTGCCAGTACGTTCTTCGGGAGCACCGCCGGGGAGCTGTTTTTT; CDR3aa: CASTFFGSTAGELFF; abundance: .; v_gene: TRBV19; j_gene: TRBJ2-2; d_gene: .